The 22 T cell receptor beta chains below all came from one sample that was sequenced in a study of early T cells in non-severe SARS-CoV-2 infection. TCRdb reprocessed the 5' RACE reads with MiXCR, giving one entry per CDR3 protein. The sample includes tens of thousands of distinct CDR3 sequences, 10% seen only once; the top ten take 4.5%. Input material: whole blood. These receptors were taken from an adult who was a healthcare worker with PCR-confirmed SARS-CoV-2 infection or an uninfected control (not recorded which).

This clonotype was detected many times. The CDR3 protein is CASSSTGNQPQHF. The CDR3, as DNA: TGTGCCAGCAGTTCCACAGGCAATCAGCCCCAGCATTTT. The V and J genes are TRBV12-3 or TRBV12-4 and TRBJ1-5, with D hard to call. The CDR3 has 13 amino acids. The V end lost 4 bases, the J end lost 2 bases, and 6 bases lay between the germline ends.

The V call is TRBV6-1, the J call TRBJ1-3; the D gene is possibly TRBD1 (5 bases). Trimming stripped 3 bases from V and 2 bases from J, with 11 bases between. The CDR3 is 15 amino acids. Germline assignment: CDR1 MNHNS and CDR2 SASEGT. This chain's CDR3 is CASSEAVGAGNTIYF. The CDR3 DNA reads as TGTGCCAGCAGTGAGGCTGTAGGGGCTGGAAACACCATATATTTT.

V gene TRBV5-6 combines with J gene TRBJ2-7; TRBD1 might be the D (6 bases). Per the germline V gene, CDR1 is SGHDT and CDR2 is YYEEEE. The CDR3 covers 13 residues. Trimming removed 4 bases from V and 0 bases from J, with 8 bases in between. CDR3 amino acids: CASSPDSSYEQYF. The CDR3 DNA reads TGTGCCAGCAGCCCGGACAGCTCCTACGAGCAGTACTTC.

This clonotype has at least ten counts. No conserved phenylalanine or tryptophan ends this CDR3, so it is likely a read error. The DNA is omitted, as the CDR3 cannot be located on it reliably, and the CDR3 follows TCRdb's listing. This rearrangement joins TRBV7-9 to TRBJ2-1; the table's D gene call, TRBD1, was not cross checked with the DNA. Including both end residues, the CDR3 is 12 amino acids long. Germline values: CDR1 SEHNR, CDR2 FQNEAQ (reference sequence). The CDR3 loop reads CASSLDRDRAPI.

The V gene is TRBV12-3 or TRBV12-4, the J gene TRBJ2-1, with D perhaps TRBD2 (5 bases). CDR3 length equals 16 residues. V was shortened by 5 bases and J by 0 bases, with 14 bases between the two germline ends. In nucleotides, the CDR3 is TGTGCCAGCAGTCCCCCCCGCGGGTACTCCTACAATGAGCAGTTCTTC. This encodes CASSPPRGYSYNEQFF.

This clonotype occurred many times. The rearrangement uses TRBV7-2 and TRBJ2-5, with D maybe TRBD2 (5 bases). V shed 4 bases and J shed 5 bases, with 14 bases lying between them. CDR3 length: 14 residues. In germline, CDR1 is SGHTA, CDR2 FQGNSA. The CDR3 region has the DNA TGTGCCAGCAGCTCTCGGGGAGCTGGGGAGACCCAGTACTTC. It yields the protein CASSSRGAGETQYF.

This clonotype appeared many times. The J gene is TRBJ1-2, the V gene TRBV19; weak D call: TRBD1 (6 bases). V was cut by 4 bases and J by 4 bases, with 10 bases left in between. CDR1 is LNHDA and CDR2 is SQIVND in the germline V gene (reference sequence). CDR3 length equals 13 residues. CDR3 DNA: TGTGCCAGTAGTAACAGGGACGGCTATGGCTACACCTTC. Translating gives CASSNRDGYGYTF.

This clonotype was recorded a few times. The rearrangement uses TRBV6-1 and TRBJ2-7; the match to TRBD2 covers 7 bases. The CDR3 totals 15 residues. V lost 8 bases and J lost 3; bases outside the gene matches: 13. Germline CDR1 is MNHNS and CDR2 is SASEGT. The CDR3 protein is CASSIATERDYEQYF. The CDR3 region has the DNA TGTGCCAGCTCGATCGCGACAGAGCGGGACTACGAGCAGTACTTC.

The chain is built from TRBV10-2 and TRBJ1-6; 10 nucleotides agree with TRBD1. Germline-derived CDR1 and CDR2 are WSHSY and SAAADI. The CDR3 has 16 amino acids. V was clipped by 7 bases and J by 9 bases; unmatched bases: 12. The CDR3 reads CASTPITGTGVSPLHF. DNA of the CDR3: TGCGCCAGCACCCCGATAACCGGGACAGGGGTTTCACCCCTCCACTTT.

This clonotype was seen many times. V gene TRBV20-1 combines with J gene TRBJ2-1; weak D call: TRBD2 (6 bases). The V gene's germline CDR1 is DFQATT and CDR2 SNEGSKA (reference sequence). Trimming cost V 6 bases and J 6 bases, with 18 bases left between them. The CDR3 length is 14 residues. CDR3 DNA: TGCAGTGCCGAACATATTAGCGGACTCAATGAGCAGTTCTTC. Translation: CSAEHISGLNEQFF.

The chain carries TRBV25-1 and TRBJ1-3; D unresolved. Germline CDR1 MGHDK, CDR2 SYGVNS. CDR3 length: 13 residues. Trimming pared 6 bases from V and 0 bases from J, leaving 6 bases between. Here the CDR3 reads CASSATSGNTIYF. The CDR3 bases are TGTGCCAGCAGCGCTACCTCTGGAAACACCATATATTTT.

The chain joins TRBV11-2 to TRBJ2-3; D is possibly TRBD2 (6 bases). The CDR3 totals 13 residues. Germline assignment: CDR1 SGHAT and CDR2 FQNNGV. Deletions cut 3 bases from V and 6 bases from J, with 10 bases between. The CDR3 reads CASSFGLSDTQYF. Written as DNA, the CDR3 is TGTGCCAGCAGCTTTGGACTATCCGATACGCAGTATTTT.

As regards this clonotype: A much larger clone is a single base away; this may be a read error. The rearrangement uses TRBV28 and TRBJ2-5; TRBD1 might be the D (5 bases). The V gene lost 4 bases and the J gene lost 5 bases, with 14 bases spanning the gap. The CDR3 length is 14 residues. Germline V gives CDR1 MDHEN, CDR2 SYDVKM. This CDR3 is CASSSPKGVETQYF. The CDR3 DNA sequence: TGTGCCAGCAGTTCCCCGAAAGGGGTGGAGACCCAGTACTTC.

This clonotype occurred many times. The J gene is TRBJ2-1, the V gene TRBV29-1; D call uncertain. The V end was cut by 8 bases, the J end by 0 bases, with 17 bases between. The CDR3 has 15 residues. CDR1 is SQVTM, CDR2 ANQGSEA, per germline. CDR3 sequence: CSITLLGISYNEQFF. Here the CDR3 DNA reads TGCAGCATTACTCTCTTGGGAATCTCCTACAATGAGCAGTTCTTC.

This chain joins TRBV10-3 and TRBJ2-1, with TRBD1 matching 9 bases. From germline, CDR1 is ENHRY and CDR2 SYGVKD. The CDR3 is 14 amino acids. V dropped 5 bases and J dropped 5; count of bases not matched to a gene: 4. The CDR3 here is CAISTGGANNEQFF. CDR3 in DNA: TGTGCCATCAGTACAGGGGGCGCAAACAATGAGCAGTTCTTC.

This clonotype was observed once. This rearrangement joins TRBV20-1 to TRBJ2-1; D call uncertain. The length of the CDR3 is 16 residues. V lost 1 base, J lost 2 bases, and 15 bases lay in between. Germline loops: CDR1 DFQATT, CDR2 SNEGSKA (reference sequence). In DNA, the CDR3 is TGCAGTGCTAGAGGTCTCTCCGCCGTCACCTACAATGAGCAGTTCTTC. This translates into CSARGLSAVTYNEQFF.

The rearrangement joins TRBV7-9 to TRBJ2-2, with D possibly matching TRBD2 (5 bases). The CDR3 is 15 amino acids. Trimming stripped 4 bases from V and 7 bases from J, with 16 bases between. Germline V gene sequence: CDR1 SEHNR, CDR2 FQNEAQ (reference sequence). The DNA for the CDR3 is TGTGCCAGCAGCTACCCCCCCGGGATCGGCGGGGAGCTGTTTTTT. Translation gives CASSYPPGIGGELFF.

Points on this clonotype: A much larger clonotype is one base distant, so this may be a read error. The chain uses TRBV18 and TRBJ2-4; D not resolved. The CDR3 contains 12 residues. The ends were cut back, 3 bases at V and 15 bases at J, with 15 bases in the middle. Germline-derived CDR1 and CDR2 are KGHSH and LQKENI. The CDR3 coding sequence is TGTGCCAGCTCACCCATGACCGAACCCCGGTACTTC. This encodes CASSPMTEPRYF.

This clonotype was counted only a few times. The V and J genes are TRBV7-9 and TRBJ1-3, with D possibly being TRBD1 (6 bases). Per the germline V gene, CDR1 is SEHNR and CDR2 is FQNEAQ (reference sequence). With 5 bases removed from V and 3 bases from J, the gap between germline ends came to 11 bases. CDR3 length: 14 amino acids. The DNA for the CDR3 is TGTGCCAGCAGCCCGGACAGTTATGGAAACACCATATATTTT. Translating gives CASSPDSYGNTIYF.

The chain recombines TRBV14 with TRBJ2-7; 7 bases agree with TRBD2. Germline-derived CDR1 and CDR2 are SGHDN and FVKESK. CDR3 length: 15 residues. With V trimmed by 4 bases and J by 4 bases, 10 bases remained unmatched. The CDR3 nucleotides read TGTGCCAGCAGCCGCGGGAGAACAACCCCGTACGAGCAGTACTTC. It yields the protein CASSRGRTTPYEQYF.

The rearrangement uses TRBV7-9 and TRBJ1-1, with D uncertain. This CDR3 contains 13 residues. Trimming left V 4 bases short and J 5 bases short, with 11 bases between. Germline V gene sequence: CDR1 SEHNR, CDR2 FQNEAQ (reference sequence). The CDR3 region has the DNA TGTGCCAGCAGCTCATATGCAAGGACTGAAGCTTTCTTT. It specifies CASSSYARTEAFF.

This clonotype has ten or more counts. The chain uses TRBV29-1 and TRBJ1-1; D possibly corresponds to TRBD1 (5 bases). Trimming shortened V by 0 bases and J by 0 bases, and 14 bases separated the two germline ends. This CDR3 is 16 amino acids long. The germline CDR1 and CDR2 sequences are SQVTM and ANQGSEA. The CDR3 reads CSVEDHWGSVNTEAFF. CDR3 nucleotide sequence: TGCAGCGTTGAAGATCATTGGGGGTCGGTGAACACTGAAGCTTTCTTT.